This T cell receptor (beta chain) was captured by sequencing in a study of post-analysis software for immune sequencing data. About the study: Progressive-relapsing, secondary progressive and relapsing-remitting multiple sclerosis were among the disease courses included.

Study findings and constraints: Those samples that were prepared in the same batch co-clustered strongly by F measure. For normalized Chao1 diversity, multiple sclerosis patients scored significantly lower than controls did.

About this clonotype: Antigen: not known.

Libraries were made from TCR beta cDNA, and they carried unique molecular identifiers. TCRdb ran MiXCR on the PCR reads and lists one entry per CDR3 protein. Among about 430,000 distinct CDR3 sequences listed, 35% to 45% were seen once. Sequencing was done on a sample of blood. The clonotype comes from a girl aged 2 to 10 with multiple sclerosis.

The CDR3 reads CASSPSLFRRPRLKDTEAFF. As DNA, the CDR3 is TGCGCCAGCAGCCCCTCCCTGTTTCGGCGGCCGAGACTTAAGGACACTGAAGCTTTCTTT. The V gene is TRBV4-1, the J gene TRBJ1-1; D is uncertain. The CDR3 runs 20 residues. Per germline, CDR1 MGHRA and CDR2 YSYEKL. Trimming removed 4 bases at V and 3 bases at J, with 30 bases between.